This TCR beta chain was sequenced for a study of T-cell memory formation after mild COVID-19. Across the whole study: The TCR clusters were mostly specific to one donor.

CDR1 is SGHAT, CDR2 FQDESV, per germline (reference sequence). With 4 bases removed from V and 1 base from J, the gap between germline ends came to 28 bases. CDR3 size: 20 residues. This clonotype was seen a few times. Its antigen is as yet unknown. 5'RACE, which relied on constant-segment primers, yielded TCR alpha and TCR beta cDNA libraries carrying sample barcodes and UMIs. From the 5' RACE reads, TCRdb called clonotypes with MiXCR, one entry per CDR3 protein. This sample has about 360,000 distinct CDR3 sequences, with under 15% found just once. Study results and caveats: Clones that got smaller from day 15 to 85 had even CD4/CD8, while clones growing later tipped toward CD4+. Unconfirmed was the SARS-CoV-2 specificity of second-wave clones that peaked on day 37.

The chain links TRBV11-1 to TRBJ1-1; no definite D call. Sequencing was carried out using PBMCs or a T cell subset sorted from them (not recorded which). The sequence was collected from a man aged 18-30 years who had mild COVID-19 (a few samples of this study predate the infection). Cell type and time point are not known. The CDR3 reads CASSSPRSRENGKWNTEAFF. The CDR3 coding sequence is TGTGCCAGCAGCTCCCCCCGGTCGAGGGAAAATGGGAAATGGAACACTGAAGCTTTCTTT.